This T cell receptor (beta chain) was retrieved from a study of CDR3 diversity in severe acne. One entry per CDR3 protein, called by TCRdb with MiXCR from the PCR reads. Here the sample spans approximately 77,000 distinct CDR3 sequences, about 53% being singletons. V was clipped by 0 bases and J by 6 bases, with 5 bases between them. The CDR3 covers 13 residues. Germline V gives CDR1 LNHNV, CDR2 YYDKDF (reference sequence). Sequenced sample: blood. V is TRBV15 and J is TRBJ2-2, with D uncertain. This sequence was found in a male donor with severe acne vulgaris. The CDR3 DNA reads as TGTGCCACCAGCAGAGAGGCAGCCGGGGAGCTGTTTTTT. Translation gives CATSREAAGELFF. The entire variable domain, with the rest obtained from reference TRBV15 and TRBJ2-2, is as follows: DAMVIQNPRYQVTQFGKPVTLSCSQTLNHNVMYWYQQKSSQAPKLLFHYYDKDFNNEADTPDNFQSRRPNTSFCFLDIRSPGLGDTAMYLCATSREAAGELFFGEGSRLTVL.